These 17 T cell receptor beta chains came from one sample sequenced in a study of control samples from healthy donors and cancer patients. TCRdb's copy holds only in-frame clones and misses some; the assay was immunoSEQ multiplex PCR. The data hold some 150,000 clones, with nearly 96% observed a single time. Sequencing used blood. These receptors came from a woman aged 30 to 39 in good health.

CDR3 DNA: TGTGCCAGCAGTCTCGACAGGGTGAATGGCTACACCTTC. The encoded protein is CASSLDRVNGYTF. V is TRBV5-8 and J is TRBJ1-2, with 7 bases that match TRBD1. There are 13 residues in the CDR3. CDR1 is SGHTS, CDR2 YDEGEE, per germline. V lost 5 bases, J lost 6 bases, and 7 bases stayed unmatched.

This clone appeared a single time. The gene calls are TRBV6-5 and TRBJ1-2; TRBD1 matches at 10 bases. Germline V gene sequence: CDR1 MNHEY, CDR2 SVGAGI. J lost 9 bases, V lost 6 bases, and 7 bases had no gene match. The length of the CDR3 is 13 residues. The DNA for the CDR3 is TGTGCCAGCAGGGGGACAGGGGATAATCGCTACACCTTC. This encodes CASRGTGDNRYTF.

V usage is TRBV28 and J usage is TRBJ1-3; the D is unclear. The germline V and J ends were trimmed by 6 bases and 4 bases, with 13 bases remaining between them. This CDR3 is built from 14 residues. The germline V gene has CDR1 MDHEN and CDR2 SYDVKM. CDR3 loop: CASRPTMSGNTIYF. CDR3 bases: TGTGCCAGCAGACCGACAATGTCCGGAAACACCATATATTTT.

V is TRBV6-1 and J is TRBJ1-5; D not resolved. The germline CDR1 and CDR2 sequences are MNHNS and SASEGT. Trimming stripped 2 bases from V and 3 bases from J, with 8 bases between. This CDR3 has 14 amino acids. The CDR3 is CASSEYRYNQPQHF. CDR3 nucleotide sequence: TGTGCCAGCAGTGAATATCGGTACAATCAGCCCCAGCATTTT.

This rearrangement joins TRBV2 to TRBJ2-1, with 12 positions matching TRBD2. Trimming at V came to 7 bases and at J to 6 bases, leaving 4 bases not matched to a gene. This CDR3 has 14 amino acids. Germline V gives CDR1 SNHLY, CDR2 FYNNEI. CDR3 sequence reads: CASNGLAGLNEQFF. The DNA for the CDR3 is TGTGCCAGCAACGGACTAGCGGGGCTCAATGAGCAGTTCTTC. The whole variable domain, filled in from reference TRBV2 and TRBJ2-1, reads EPEVTQTPSHQVTQMGQEVILRCVPISNHLYFYWYRQILGQKVEFLVSFYNNEISEKSEIFDDQFSVERPDGSNFTLKIRSTKLEDSAMYFCASNGLAGLNEQFFGPGTRLTVL.

In its sample, this clone was seen a few times. The chain joins TRBV28 to TRBJ1-5, with D unresolved. The CDR3 runs 14 residues. Germline V lookup: CDR1 MDHEN, CDR2 SYDVKM. Trimming left V 3 bases short and J 7 bases short, with 13 bases between. CDR3 amino acids: CASSLSEGGQPQHF. In DNA, the CDR3 is TGTGCCAGCAGTTTGTCCGAAGGAGGACAGCCCCAGCATTTT.

This clone was seen a single time. V and J are TRBV5-6 and TRBJ2-1; 9 bases are shared with TRBD2. Trimming cost V 0 bases and J 5 bases; bases outside gene matches: 0. The CDR3 extends over 14 amino acids. Germline V gene sequence: CDR1 SGHDT, CDR2 YYEEEE. Written as DNA, the CDR3 is TGTGCCAGCAGCTTGGGACTAGCGGACAATGAGCAGTTCTTC. It encodes CASSLGLADNEQFF.

The DNA for the CDR3 is TGTGCCAGCAGTTTATACCGGGTTTTCGGGGAGCTGTTTTTT. This encodes CASSLYRVFGELFF. The chain links TRBV28 to TRBJ2-2; no definite D call. The CDR3 is made up of 14 amino acids. The germline CDR1 and CDR2 sequences are MDHEN and SYDVKM. Trimming removed 1 base at V and 7 bases at J, with 10 bases between.

The rearrangement links TRBV5-1 to TRBJ1-1; 11 positions match TRBD1. The CDR3 has 17 amino acids. Germline assignment: CDR1 SGHRS and CDR2 YFSETQ. Unmatched junction bases numbered 6, after V lost 2 bases and J lost 0 bases. CDR3 loop: CASSFGTGGFMNTEAFF. CDR3 in DNA: TGCGCCAGCAGCTTCGGGACAGGGGGATTTATGAACACTGAAGCTTTCTTT.

The chain uses TRBV4-2 and TRBJ1-1, with TRBD1 identical over 10 bases. Germline V CDR1 and CDR2: LGHNA, YNFKEQ. The CDR3 extends over 17 amino acids. The V gene end was trimmed by 0 bases and the J gene end by 7 bases; junction bases not matched to a gene: 11. The CDR3 region is CASSQDSGTGVVSEAFF. In nucleotides, the CDR3 is TGTGCCAGCAGCCAAGATTCAGGGACAGGGGTCGTCAGTGAAGCTTTCTTT.

J is TRBJ2-7 and V is TRBV5-4, with no clear D. Germline loops: CDR1 SGHNT, CDR2 YYREEE (reference sequence). Between the trimmed V and J ends, which lost 0 bases and 1 base, there was a span of 5 bases. The CDR3 covers 13 residues. The CDR3 nucleotides read TGTGCCAGCAGCTTGGCGCAGTCCTACGAGCAGTACTTC. This codes for CASSLAQSYEQYF.

J is TRBJ1-2 and V is TRBV27; 10 bases line up with TRBD1. The CDR3 spans 14 residues. CDR1 is MNHEY and CDR2 is SMNVEV in the germline V gene (reference sequence). V lost 5 bases and J lost 3; bases outside the gene matches: 3. The CDR3 coding sequence is TGTGCCAGCAGTAACGGACAGGGGGACTATGGCTACACCTTC. It yields the protein CASSNGQGDYGYTF.

The V gene is TRBV4-1, the J gene TRBJ2-3, with 14 nucleotides matching TRBD2. CDR1 and CDR2 from the germline V gene are MGHRA and YSYEKL. The CDR3 totals 18 residues. With V trimmed by 1 base and J by 0 bases, 3 bases remained unmatched. The CDR3 DNA is TGCGCCAGCAGCCAAGGGGGACTAGCGGGGGCTAGCACAGATACGCAGTATTTT. Protein product: CASSQGGLAGASTDTQYF.

The chain uses TRBV27 and TRBJ1-2; 7 positions match TRBD1. Germline CDR1 MNHEY, CDR2 SMNVEV (reference sequence). The CDR3 is 14 amino acids. V shed 4 bases and J 4 bases; nucleotides not matched to a gene: 6. CDR3 DNA: TGTGCCAGCAGTTACCGGGACAGAGGCTATGGCTACACCTTC. It translates to CASSYRDRGYGYTF.

This chain links TRBV19 with TRBJ2-2; D is unresolved. The CDR3 is 12 amino acids. V lost 4 bases and J lost 3, with 3 bases in between. Germline values: CDR1 LNHDA, CDR2 SQIVND (reference sequence). This chain's CDR3 is CASSTYTGELFF. The CDR3 nucleotides are TGTGCCAGTAGTACATACACCGGGGAGCTGTTTTTT.

The rearrangement joins TRBV28 to TRBJ2-7; a possible D gene is TRBD2 (6 bases). Germline CDR1 MDHEN, CDR2 SYDVKM. Trimming shortened V by 8 bases and J by 9 bases, and 14 bases separated the two germline ends. The CDR3 is made up of 11 amino acids. DNA of the CDR3: TGTGCCAGCTACAACGGGGGAGTGCAGTACTTC. This gives the protein CASYNGGVQYF.

The CDR3 bases are TGTGCCAGCAGCCTCCCCCCGGGGGGGCTAGCCAAAAACATTCAGTACTTC. Translation gives CASSLPPGGLAKNIQYF. The V call is TRBV28, the J call TRBJ2-4, with 8 nucleotides matching TRBD2. This CDR3 spans 17 amino acids. CDR1 and CDR2 from the germline V gene are MDHEN and SYDVKM. V dropped 6 bases and J dropped 0; count of bases not matched to a gene: 10.